The TCR beta chain under discussion was sequenced for a study of cytomegalovirus exposure and HLA in healthy donors. Study overall: The 120 validation repertoires were produced on the same platform as the 650 to 800 repertoires of the first cohort. This was reported in a later analysis. Study-wide findings and caveats: The listing of roughly 160 TCR beta chains classed them as cytomegalovirus-associated. Generally TCR sequences proved uncommon, though certain public TCRs appeared in numerous donors.

CDR3 length: 13 amino acids. From germline, CDR1 is GTSNPN and CDR2 SVGIG (reference sequence). Trimming cost V 5 bases and J 7 bases; bases outside gene matches: 4. In regard to this clone: Its cognate antigen is unknown.

Data came from immunoSEQ multiplex PCR; TCRdb stores just in-frame clones and leaves some out. Of under 75,000 clones in the sample, about 96% were seen once. These donors were members of the approximately 110-subject validation cohort, a group separate from the approximately 670-subject first cohort. This chain links TRBV30 with TRBJ1-4; 10 bases line up with TRBD1. The specimen was PBMCs. This TCR was recovered from a woman aged 18-35 years in good health and CMV-seronegative. CDR3 protein: CAWSGQGGEKLFF. The CDR3 coding sequence is TGTGCCTGGTCTGGACAGGGGGGTGAAAAACTGTTTTTT. Complete variable domain (other parts from reference TRBV30 and TRBJ1-4): SQTIHQWPATLVQPVGSPLSLECTVEGTSNPNLYWYRQAAGRGLQLLFYSVGIGQISSEVPQNLSASRPQDRQFILSSKKLLLSDSGFYLCAWSGQGGEKLFFGSGTQLSVL.